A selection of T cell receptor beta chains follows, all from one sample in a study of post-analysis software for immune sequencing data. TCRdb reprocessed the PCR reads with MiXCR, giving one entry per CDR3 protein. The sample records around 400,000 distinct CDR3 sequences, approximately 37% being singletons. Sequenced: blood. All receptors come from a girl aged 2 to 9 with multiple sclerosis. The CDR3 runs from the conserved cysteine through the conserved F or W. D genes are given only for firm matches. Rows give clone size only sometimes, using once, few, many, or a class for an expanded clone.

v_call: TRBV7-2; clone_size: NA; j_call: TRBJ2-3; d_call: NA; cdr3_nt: TGTGCCAGCAGCTTAGCTCTGGGGGGGGGCCCAACAGATACGCAGTATTTT; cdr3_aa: CASSLALGGGPTDTQYF
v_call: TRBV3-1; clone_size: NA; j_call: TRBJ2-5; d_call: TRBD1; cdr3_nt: TGTGCCAGCAGCCAATCCGGGACAGAAGAGACCCAGTACTTC; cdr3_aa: CASSQSGTEETQYF
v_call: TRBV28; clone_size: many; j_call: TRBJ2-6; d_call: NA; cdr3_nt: TGTGCCAGCAGCAATCCAGGGAGGTGGTCTGCTGGGGCCAACGTCCTGACTTTC; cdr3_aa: CASSNPGRWSAGANVLTF
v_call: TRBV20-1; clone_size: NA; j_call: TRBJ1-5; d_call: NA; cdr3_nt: TGCAGTGCTAGCGGCAGCAATCAGCCCCAGCATTTT; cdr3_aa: CSASGSNQPQHF
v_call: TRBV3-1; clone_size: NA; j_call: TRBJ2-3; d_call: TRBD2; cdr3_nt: TGTGCCACCACGCTAGCGGGGGTAGCAGATACGCAGTATTTT; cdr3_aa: CATTLAGVADTQYF
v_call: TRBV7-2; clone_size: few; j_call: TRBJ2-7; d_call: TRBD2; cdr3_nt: TGTGCCAGCAGCTTAGGGACTAGCGGGAGATACGAGCAGTACTTC; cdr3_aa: CASSLGTSGRYEQYF
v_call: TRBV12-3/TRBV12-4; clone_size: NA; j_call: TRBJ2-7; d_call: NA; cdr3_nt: TGTGCCAGCAGATGGGGCCAGGACGAGCAGTACTTC; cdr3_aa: CASRWGQDEQYF
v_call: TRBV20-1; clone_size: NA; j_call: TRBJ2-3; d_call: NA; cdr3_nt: TGCAGTGCTTATCCCCTAGACAGGGCAAGGGGGGCTACGCAGTATTTT; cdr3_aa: CSAYPLDRARGATQYF
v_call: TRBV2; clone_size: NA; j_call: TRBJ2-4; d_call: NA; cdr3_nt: TGTGCCAGCAGTGAGGTTCCAGAAATATTAGAGCAGTACTTC; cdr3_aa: CASSEVPEILEQYF
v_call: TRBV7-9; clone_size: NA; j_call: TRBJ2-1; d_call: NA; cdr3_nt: TGTGCCAGCAGCTTCCCTTGGGGGAGTCAAGACAATGAGCAGTTCTTC; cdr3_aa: CASSFPWGSQDNEQFF
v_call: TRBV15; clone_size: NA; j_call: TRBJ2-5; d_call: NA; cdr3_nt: TGTGCCACCAGCAGGGATCTAGCGAGAGGGGATTTAATCGGAGCGGAGACCCAGTACTTC; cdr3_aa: CATSRDLARGDLIGAETQYF
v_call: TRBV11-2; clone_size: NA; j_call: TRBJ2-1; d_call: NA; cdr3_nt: TGTGCCGGCAGCCAACGGGACACCAGCTCCTACAATGAGCAGTTCTTC; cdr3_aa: CAGSQRDTSSYNEQFF
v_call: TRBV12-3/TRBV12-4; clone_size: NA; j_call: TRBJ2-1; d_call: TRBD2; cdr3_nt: TGTGCCAGTATCAGGACTAGCGGCTACAATGAGCAGTTCTTC; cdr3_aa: CASIRTSGYNEQFF
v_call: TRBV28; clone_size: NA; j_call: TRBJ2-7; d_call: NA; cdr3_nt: TGTGTCAGCAGTTTAGAGGGGAGGTTGTCCTACGAGCAGTACTTC; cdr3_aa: CVSSLEGRLSYEQYF
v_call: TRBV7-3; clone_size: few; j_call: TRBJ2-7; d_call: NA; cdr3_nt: TGTGCCAGCAGCTCAGGGGACGAGCAGTACTTC; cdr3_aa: CASSSGDEQYF
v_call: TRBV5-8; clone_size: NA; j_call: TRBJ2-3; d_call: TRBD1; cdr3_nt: TGTGCCAGCAGCCATGAACAGGGGTCAGATACGCAGTATTTT; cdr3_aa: CASSHEQGSDTQYF
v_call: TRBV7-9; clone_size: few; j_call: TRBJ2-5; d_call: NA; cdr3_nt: TGTGCCAGCAGAGAGACGCTTCAAGAGACCCAGTACTTC; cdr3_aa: CASRETLQETQYF
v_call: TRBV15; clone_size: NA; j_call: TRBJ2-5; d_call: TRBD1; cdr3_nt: TGTGCCACCAGCAGAGTAAGGACAGGGCCTAAAGAGACCCAGTACTTC; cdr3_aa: CATSRVRTGPKETQYF
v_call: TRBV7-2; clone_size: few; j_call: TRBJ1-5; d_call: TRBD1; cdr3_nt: TGTGCCAGCAGCTTGACAGGGGGCAAGCAGCCCCAGCATTTT; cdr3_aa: CASSLTGGKQPQHF
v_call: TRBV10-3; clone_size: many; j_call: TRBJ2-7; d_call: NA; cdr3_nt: TGTGCCATCAGTGAGCAGGGGTCTCTCTCCGAGCAGTACTTC; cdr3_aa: CAISEQGSLSEQYF
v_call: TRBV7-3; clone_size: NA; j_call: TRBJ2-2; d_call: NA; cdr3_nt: TGTGCCAGCAGCTTATTTCCGGGGCCGAACACCGGGGAGCTGTTTTTT; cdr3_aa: CASSLFPGPNTGELFF
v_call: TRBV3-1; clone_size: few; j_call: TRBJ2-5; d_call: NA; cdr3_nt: TGTGCCAGCAGCCAAGTCTCGAGGACCCAGTACTTC; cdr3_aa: CASSQVSRTQYF